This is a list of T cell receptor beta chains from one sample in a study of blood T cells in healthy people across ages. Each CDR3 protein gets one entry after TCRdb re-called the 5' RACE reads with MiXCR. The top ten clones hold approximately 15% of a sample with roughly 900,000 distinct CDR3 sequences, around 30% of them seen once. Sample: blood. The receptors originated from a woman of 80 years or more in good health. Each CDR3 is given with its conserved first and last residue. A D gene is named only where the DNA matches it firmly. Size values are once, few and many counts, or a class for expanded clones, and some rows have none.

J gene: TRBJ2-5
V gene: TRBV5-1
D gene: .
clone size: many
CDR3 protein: CASSFSLGSETQYF
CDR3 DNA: TGCGCCAGCAGCTTCAGCCTAGGTAGTGAGACCCAGTACTTC

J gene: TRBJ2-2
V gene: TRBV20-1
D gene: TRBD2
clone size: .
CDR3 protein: CSARPSSGGTGELFF
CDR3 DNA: TGCAGTGCTAGGCCGTCTAGCGGGGGAACCGGGGAGCTGTTTTTT

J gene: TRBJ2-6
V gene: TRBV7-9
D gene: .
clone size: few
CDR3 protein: CASSGGTWTSTGANVLTF
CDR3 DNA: TGTGCCAGCAGTGGTGGGACATGGACCTCTACTGGGGCCAACGTCCTGACTTTC

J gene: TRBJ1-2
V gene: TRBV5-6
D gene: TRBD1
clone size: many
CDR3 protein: CASRWEQGARGYTF
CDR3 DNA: TGTGCCAGCAGATGGGAACAGGGGGCGCGTGGCTACACCTTC

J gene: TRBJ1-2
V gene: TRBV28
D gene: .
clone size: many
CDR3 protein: CASRQDSGYTF
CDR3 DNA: TGTGCCAGCAGACAGGACTCTGGCTACACCTTC

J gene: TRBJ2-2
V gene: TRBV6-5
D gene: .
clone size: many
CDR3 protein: CASRTNTGELFF
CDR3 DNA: TGTGCCAGCAGGACTAACACCGGGGAGCTGTTTTTT

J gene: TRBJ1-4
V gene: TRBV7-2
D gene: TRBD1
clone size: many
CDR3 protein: CASSGRGNNEKLFF
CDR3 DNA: TGTGCCAGCAGCGGCAGGGGGAACAATGAAAAACTGTTTTTT

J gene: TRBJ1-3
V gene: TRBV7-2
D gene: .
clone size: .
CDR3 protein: CASSLMRGDTIYF
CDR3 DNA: TGTGCCAGCAGCTTAATGAGGGGGGACACCATATATTTT

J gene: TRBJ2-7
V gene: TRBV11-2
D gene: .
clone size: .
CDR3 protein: CASSLVAQATYEQYF
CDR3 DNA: TGTGCCAGCAGCTTAGTTGCACAGGCGACCTACGAGCAGTACTTC

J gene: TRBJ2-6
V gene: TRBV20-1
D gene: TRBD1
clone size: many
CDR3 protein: CSARDRTGRSSGANVLTF
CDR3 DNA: TGCAGTGCTAGAGATAGGACAGGGCGGTCCTCTGGGGCCAACGTCCTGACTTTC

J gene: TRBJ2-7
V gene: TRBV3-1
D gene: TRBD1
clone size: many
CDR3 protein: CASSQAPGGNYEQYF
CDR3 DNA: TGTGCCAGCAGCCAAGCTCCAGGGGGTAACTACGAGCAGTACTTC

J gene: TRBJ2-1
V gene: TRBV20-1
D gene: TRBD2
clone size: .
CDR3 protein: CSATVAGGIDEQFF
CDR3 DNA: TGCAGTGCTACCGTAGCGGGGGGGATTGATGAGCAGTTCTTC

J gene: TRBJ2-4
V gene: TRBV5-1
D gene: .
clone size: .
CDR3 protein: CASSLDLGWALAKNIQYF
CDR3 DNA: TGCGCCAGCAGCTTGGATCTGGGGTGGGCCCTAGCCAAAAACATTCAGTACTTC

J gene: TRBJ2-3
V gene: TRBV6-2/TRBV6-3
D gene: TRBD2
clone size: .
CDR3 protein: CASSGLAGGPGTQYF
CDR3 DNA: TGTGCCAGCAGTGGACTAGCGGGGGGGCCCGGTACGCAGTATTTT

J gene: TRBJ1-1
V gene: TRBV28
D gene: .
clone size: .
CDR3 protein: CASSSAVGTEAFF
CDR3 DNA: TGTGCCAGCAGTTCAGCGGTTGGCACTGAAGCTTTCTTT

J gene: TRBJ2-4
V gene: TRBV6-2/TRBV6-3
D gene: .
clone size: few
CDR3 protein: CASSPWTDVAKNIQYF
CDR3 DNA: TGTGCCAGCAGCCCTTGGACAGACGTAGCCAAAAACATTCAGTACTTC

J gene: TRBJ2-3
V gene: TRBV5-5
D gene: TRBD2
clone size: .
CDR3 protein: CASSLAGRTSGRARDTQYF
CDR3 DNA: TGTGCCAGCAGCTTGGCCGGTAGGACTAGCGGGCGGGCCAGGGATACGCAGTATTTT

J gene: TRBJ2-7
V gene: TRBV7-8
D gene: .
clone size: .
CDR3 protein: CASSLEFGTDEQYF
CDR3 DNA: TGTGCCAGCAGCTTAGAGTTTGGAACTGACGAGCAGTACTTC

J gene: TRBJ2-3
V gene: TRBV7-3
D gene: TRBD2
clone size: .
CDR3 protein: CASSTGTSGRPRTDTQYF
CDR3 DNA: TGTGCCAGCAGCACTGGGACTAGCGGGAGACCGAGGACAGATACGCAGTATTTT

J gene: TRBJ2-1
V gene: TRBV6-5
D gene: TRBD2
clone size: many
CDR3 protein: CASRAASGGAGYNEQFF
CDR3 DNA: TGTGCCAGCAGAGCCGCTAGCGGGGGGGCGGGGTACAATGAGCAGTTCTTC

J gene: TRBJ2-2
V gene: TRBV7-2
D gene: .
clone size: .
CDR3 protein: CASSVAGSGELFF
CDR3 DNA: TGTGCCAGCAGCGTGGCCGGCTCTGGGGAGCTGTTTTTT

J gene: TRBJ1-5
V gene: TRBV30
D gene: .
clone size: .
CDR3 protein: CAWSETGFYSNQPQHF
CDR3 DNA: TGTGCCTGGAGTGAGACGGGATTTTATAGCAATCAGCCCCAGCATTTT

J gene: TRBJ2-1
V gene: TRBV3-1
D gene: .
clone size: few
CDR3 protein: CASSQDVGGSRFF
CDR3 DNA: TGTGCCAGCAGCCAAGATGTGGGTGGGAGCAGGTTCTTC

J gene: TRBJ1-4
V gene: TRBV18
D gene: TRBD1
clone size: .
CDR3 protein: CASSPPGQGAGKERFF
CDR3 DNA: TGTGCCAGCTCACCTCCGGGACAGGGTGCCGGAAAGGAGCGGTTTTTT

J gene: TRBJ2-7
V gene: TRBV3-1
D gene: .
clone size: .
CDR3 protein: CASSQVVGEQYF
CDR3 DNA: TGTGCCAGCAGCCAAGTGGTCGGCGAGCAGTACTTC

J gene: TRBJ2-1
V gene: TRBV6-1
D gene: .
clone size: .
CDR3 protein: CASSSGVAYNEQFF
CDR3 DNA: TGTGCCAGCAGTTCAGGGGTAGCCTACAATGAGCAGTTCTTC

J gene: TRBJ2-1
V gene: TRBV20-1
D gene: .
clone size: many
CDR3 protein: CSAPSPGHNPNEQFF
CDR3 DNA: TGCAGTGCTCCCAGCCCGGGCCACAACCCCAATGAGCAGTTCTTC

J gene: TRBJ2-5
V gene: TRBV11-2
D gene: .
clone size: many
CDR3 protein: CASSSSRVAQETQYF
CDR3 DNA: TGTGCCAGCAGCTCCTCCCGGGTCGCCCAAGAGACCCAGTACTTC

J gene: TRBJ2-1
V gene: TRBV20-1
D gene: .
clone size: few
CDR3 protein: CSARDVQNNEQFF
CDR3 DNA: TGCAGTGCTAGAGATGTTCAGAACAATGAGCAGTTCTTC

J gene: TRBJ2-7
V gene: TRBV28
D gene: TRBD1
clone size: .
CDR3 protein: CASRNRGAAYEQYF
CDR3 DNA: TGTGCCAGCAGAAACAGGGGGGCTGCCTACGAGCAGTACTTC

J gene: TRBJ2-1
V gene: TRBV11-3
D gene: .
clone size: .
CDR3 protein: CASNLVFGQRNEQFF
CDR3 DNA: TGTGCCAGCAACTTAGTATTTGGACAGAGGAATGAGCAGTTCTTC

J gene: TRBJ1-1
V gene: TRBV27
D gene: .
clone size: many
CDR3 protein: CASSPRLNTEAFF
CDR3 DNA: TGTGCCAGCAGCCCCAGGTTGAACACTGAAGCTTTCTTT

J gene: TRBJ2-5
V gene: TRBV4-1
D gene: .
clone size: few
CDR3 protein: CASSQDLRAGSMETQYF
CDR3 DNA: TGCGCCAGCAGCCAAGATCTTCGGGCGGGGAGTATGGAGACCCAGTACTTC

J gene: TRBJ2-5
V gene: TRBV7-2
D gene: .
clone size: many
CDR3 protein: CASSSKGETQYF
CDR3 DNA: TGTGCCAGCAGCTCAAAGGGGGAGACCCAGTACTTC

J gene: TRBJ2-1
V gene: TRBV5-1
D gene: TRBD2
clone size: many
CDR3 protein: CASSWTSGPNEQFF
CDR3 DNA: TGCGCCAGCAGCTGGACTAGCGGACCTAATGAGCAGTTCTTC

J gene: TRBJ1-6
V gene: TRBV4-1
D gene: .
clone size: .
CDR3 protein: CASSQAQGIGNSPLHF
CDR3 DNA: TGCGCCAGCAGCCAAGCGCAGGGGATCGGTAATTCACCCCTCCACTTT

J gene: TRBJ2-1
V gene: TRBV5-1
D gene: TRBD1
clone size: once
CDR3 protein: CASSLPRQGIDDEQFF
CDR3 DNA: TGCGCCAGCAGCTTGCCCAGACAGGGGATAGACGATGAGCAGTTCTTC

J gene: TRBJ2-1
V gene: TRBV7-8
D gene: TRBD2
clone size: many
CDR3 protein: CASRSRGGRGSYNEQFF
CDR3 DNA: TGTGCCAGCAGATCCCGGGGAGGGCGCGGTTCCTACAATGAGCAGTTCTTC

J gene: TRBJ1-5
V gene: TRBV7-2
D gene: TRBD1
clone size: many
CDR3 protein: CASSAQGVYSNQPQHF
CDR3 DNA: TGTGCCAGCAGCGCCCAGGGGGTGTATAGCAATCAGCCCCAGCATTTT

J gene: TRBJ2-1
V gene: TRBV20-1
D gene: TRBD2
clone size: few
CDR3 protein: CSARTTSGIYNEQFF
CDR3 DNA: TGCAGTGCTCGAACGACTAGCGGGATCTACAATGAGCAGTTCTTC

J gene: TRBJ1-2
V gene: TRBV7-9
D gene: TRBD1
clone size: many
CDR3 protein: CASSTPTGNYGYTF
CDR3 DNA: TGTGCCAGCAGCACACCGACAGGGAACTATGGCTACACCTTC

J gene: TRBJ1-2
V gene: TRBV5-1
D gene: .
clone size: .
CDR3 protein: CASRVGGTPNYGYTF
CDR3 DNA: TGCGCCAGCAGAGTCGGCGGGACCCCTAACTATGGCTACACCTTC

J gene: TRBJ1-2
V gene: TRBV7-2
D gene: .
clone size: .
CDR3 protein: CASSLVPDGYTF
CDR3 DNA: TGTGCCAGCAGCTTAGTACCGGATGGCTACACCTTC

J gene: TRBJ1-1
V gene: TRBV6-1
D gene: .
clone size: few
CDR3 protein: CASSEPGRPNTEAFF
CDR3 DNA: TGTGCCAGCAGTGAACCGGGGCGGCCCAACACTGAAGCTTTCTTT

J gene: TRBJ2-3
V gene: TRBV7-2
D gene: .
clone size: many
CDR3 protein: CASSLAGAPTHTDTQYF
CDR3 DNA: TGTGCCAGCAGCTTAGCTGGGGCCCCGACCCACACAGATACGCAGTATTTT

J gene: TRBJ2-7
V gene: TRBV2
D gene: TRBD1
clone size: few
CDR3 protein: CASFRDRVYEQYF
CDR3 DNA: TGTGCCAGCTTTCGGGACAGGGTCTACGAGCAGTACTTC

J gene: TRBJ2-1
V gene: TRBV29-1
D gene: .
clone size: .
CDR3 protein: CSTRTFATVNNEQFF
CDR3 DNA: TGCAGCACCAGAACCTTTGCGACAGTCAACAATGAGCAGTTCTTC

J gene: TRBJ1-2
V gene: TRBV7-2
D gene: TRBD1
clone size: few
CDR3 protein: CASRGGTAFYGYTF
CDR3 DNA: TGTGCCAGCAGAGGGGGGACAGCTTTCTATGGCTACACCTTC

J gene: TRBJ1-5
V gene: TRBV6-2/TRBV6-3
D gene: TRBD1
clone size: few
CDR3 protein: CASTQDRVRNQPQHF
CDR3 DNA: TGTGCCAGCACCCAGGACAGGGTGAGGAATCAGCCCCAGCATTTT

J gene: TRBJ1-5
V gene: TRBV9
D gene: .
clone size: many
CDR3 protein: CASSTLGDQPQHF
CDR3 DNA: TGTGCCAGCAGCACTTTGGGGGATCAGCCCCAGCATTTT

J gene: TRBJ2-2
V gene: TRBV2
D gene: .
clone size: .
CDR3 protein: CASSEKYNTGELFF
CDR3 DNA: TGTGCCAGCAGTGAAAAGTATAACACCGGGGAGCTGTTTTTT

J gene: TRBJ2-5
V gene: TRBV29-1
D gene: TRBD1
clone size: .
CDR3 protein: CSVDRGRGGTQYF
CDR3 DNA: TGCAGCGTCGACAGGGGGCGCGGGGGGACCCAGTACTTC

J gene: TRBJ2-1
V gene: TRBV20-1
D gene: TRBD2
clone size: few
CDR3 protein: CSAREVAGAHEQFF
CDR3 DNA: TGCAGTGCTAGAGAAGTAGCGGGGGCCCACGAGCAGTTCTTC

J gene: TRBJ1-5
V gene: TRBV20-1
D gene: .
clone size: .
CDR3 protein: CSARSGGYQPQHF
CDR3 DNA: TGCAGTGCTAGATCCGGGGGCTATCAGCCCCAGCATTTT

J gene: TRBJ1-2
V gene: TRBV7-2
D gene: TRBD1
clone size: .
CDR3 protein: CASSLRHRGGYGYTF
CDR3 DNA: TGTGCCAGCAGCTTACGTCACAGGGGCGGGTATGGCTACACCTTC

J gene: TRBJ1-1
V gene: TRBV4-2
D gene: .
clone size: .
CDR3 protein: CASSQSPGTRAFF
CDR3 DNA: TGTGCCAGCAGCCAATCACCCGGGACACGAGCTTTCTTT

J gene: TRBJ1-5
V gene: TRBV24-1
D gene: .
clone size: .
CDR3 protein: CATTQGMNQPQHF
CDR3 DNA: TGTGCCACCACCCAGGGGATGAATCAGCCCCAGCATTTT

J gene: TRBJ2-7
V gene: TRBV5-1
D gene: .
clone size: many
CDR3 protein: CASSSDTGAYEQYF
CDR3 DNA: TGCGCCAGCAGTTCAGACACGGGGGCCTACGAGCAGTACTTC

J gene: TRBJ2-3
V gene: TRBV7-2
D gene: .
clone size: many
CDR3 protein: CASIQDYGGDTQYF
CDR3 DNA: TGTGCCAGTATTCAGGACTACGGGGGAGATACGCAGTATTTT

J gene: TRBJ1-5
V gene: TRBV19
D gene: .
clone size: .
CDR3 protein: CASSMGSNQPQHF
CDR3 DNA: TGTGCCAGTAGTATGGGTAGCAATCAGCCCCAGCATTTT